These 9 T cell receptor beta chains share one sample of origin, sequenced in a study of blood T cell repertoires in COVID-19. This table comes from immunoSEQ multiplex PCR, and its TCRdb copy is limited to in-frame clones, with some not included. The sample lists around 68,000 clones; about 87% were seen once. The specimen sequenced was peripheral blood. These receptors were taken from a human donor in a cohort sampled during active COVID-19.

The chain couples TRBV20-1 to TRBJ2-7, with no clear D. The length of the CDR3 is 12 residues. V lost 3 bases, J lost 3 bases, and 9 bases lay in between. Germline V gene data show CDR1 as DFQATT and CDR2 as SNEGSKA (reference sequence). The CDR3 sequence: CSASPLLYEQYF. DNA for the CDR3: TGCAGTGCTAGTCCCCTACTCTACGAGCAGTACTTC.

In nucleotides, the CDR3 is TGCGCCAGCAGCCAGGGGACTAGCGGCAGGGATACGCAGTATTTT. It translates to CASSQGTSGRDTQYF. The V call is TRBV5-1, the J call TRBJ2-3; TRBD2 aligns across 11 bases. J gave up 6 bases and V 4 bases, and 7 bases lay outside the gene matches. CDR1 SGHRS and CDR2 YFSETQ come from the germline V gene. The CDR3 is 15 residues long.

This sequence joins TRBV28 and TRBJ1-3; 11 positions agree with TRBD1. J lost 9 bases, V lost 2 bases, and 3 bases had no gene match. The CDR3 loop spans 14 amino acids. CDR1 and CDR2 from the germline V gene are MDHEN and SYDVKM. CDR3 protein: CASSLGTGGVTIYF. The CDR3 DNA reads TGTGCCAGCAGTTTAGGGACAGGGGGAGTCACCATATATTTT.

The chain has TRBV12-3 or TRBV12-4 and TRBJ1-1; D unclear. This CDR3 is built from 12 residues. The V end was cut by 6 bases, the J end by 4 bases, with 9 bases between. CDR3 in amino acids: CASSLEGTEAFF. The CDR3 region has the DNA TGTGCCAGCAGCCTTGAGGGCACTGAAGCTTTCTTT.

J is TRBJ2-2 and V is TRBV6-5; D remains unclear. The CDR3 extends over 13 amino acids. With 10 bases removed from V and 6 bases from J, the gap between germline ends came to 15 bases. CDR1 and CDR2 (germline): MNHEY, SVGAGI. CDR3 protein: CATYSGFPGELFF. The CDR3 DNA reads as TGTGCCACATACTCCGGGTTCCCCGGGGAGCTGTTTTTT.

J is TRBJ1-4 and V is TRBV28; D may be TRBD1 (6 bases). Per the germline V gene, CDR1 is MDHEN and CDR2 is SYDVKM. The V and J ends lost 5 bases and 8 bases respectively, with 15 bases between them. This CDR3 has 14 amino acids. This CDR3 reads CASSTFAGVEKLFF. The DNA for the CDR3 is TGTGCCAGCAGTACCTTCGCAGGGGTCGAAAAACTGTTTTTT.

The gene calls are TRBV28 and TRBJ1-2, with 8 nucleotides matching TRBD1. The CDR3 runs to 14 residues. Losses at the gene ends were 8 bases for V and 7 bases for J; bases not matched to a gene: 12. The V gene's germline CDR1 is MDHEN and CDR2 SYDVKM. The CDR3 protein is CASVPGTGASGYTF. For the CDR3, the DNA is TGTGCCAGCGTACCCGGGACAGGAGCTTCTGGCTACACCTTC.

A single count supports this clone. This chain connects TRBV6-6 to TRBJ1-2, with D possibly matching TRBD1 (6 bases). Deletions cut 5 bases from V and 5 bases from J, with 12 bases between. This CDR3 comprises 13 residues. CDR1 is MNHNY, CDR2 SVGAGI, per germline (reference sequence). The CDR3 DNA is TGTGCCAGCAGTCGACAGGAGGGGTATGGCTACACCTTC. Translation: CASSRQEGYGYTF.

This chain links TRBV28 with TRBJ1-4; 10 bases agree with TRBD1. CDR1 and CDR2 (germline): MDHEN, SYDVKM. The CDR3 totals 20 residues. V shed 4 bases, J shed 0 bases, and the junction held 14 bases outside the gene matches. The CDR3 DNA is TGTGCCAGCAGTTCGGACAGGGGGGATCGTGTAGGGACAACTAATGAAAAACTGTTTTTT. It codes for CASSSDRGDRVGTTNEKLFF.